The 15 T cell receptor beta chains presented below share a single source sample, sequenced in a study of blood T cell repertoires in COVID-19. The table came from immunoSEQ multiplex PCR; TCRdb's copy has only in-frame clones and leaves some out. Among 200,000 to 250,000 clones listed, 85% were seen once. The sample consisted of peripheral blood. Receptors were obtained from a woman in her seventies with COVID-19, enrolled during active disease.

This chain joins TRBV3-1 (or the pseudogene TRBV3-2) and TRBJ2-1; D is ambiguous. Trimming removed 1 base at V and 5 bases at J, with 9 bases between. This CDR3 contains 14 residues. The germline CDR1 and CDR2 sequences are LGHDT and YNNKEL (reference sequence). This CDR3 reads CASSQGTRNNEQFF. CDR3 bases: TGTGCCAGCAGCCAAGGAACTCGAAACAATGAGCAGTTCTTC.

The chain uses TRBV5-1 and TRBJ2-2; no reliable D call. Germline loops: CDR1 SGHRS, CDR2 YFSETQ. V lost 6 bases and J 0 bases, leaving 6 bases between the germline ends. This CDR3 has 13 residues. Written as DNA, the CDR3 is TGCGCCAGCACAGAACCGAACACCGGGGAGCTGTTTTTT. Translation gives CASTEPNTGELFF.

On this clone: Other DNA sequences in this specimen translate into the identical CDR3. The chain carries TRBV4-1 and TRBJ1-2; D might be TRBD1 (5 bases). The ends were cut back, 0 bases at V and 1 base at J, with 9 bases in the middle. The V gene's germline CDR1 is MGHRA and CDR2 YSYEKL. The CDR3 is 15 amino acids. The CDR3 region is CASSQDRGGNYGYTF. As DNA, the CDR3 is TGCGCCAGCAGCCAAGATCGGGGGGGTAACTATGGCTACACCTTC.

The CDR3 DNA sequence: TGCAGCGTGGACAGCGTAGGAGCAAATACGCAGTATTTT. This sequence encodes CSVDSVGANTQYF. This sequence joins TRBV29-1 and TRBJ2-3; D is possibly TRBD1 (6 bases). CDR1 is SQVTM and CDR2 is ANQGSEA in the germline V gene. The CDR3 totals 13 residues. V dropped 6 bases and J dropped 7 bases, with 17 bases sitting between them.

This clone was observed a few times. The chain recombines TRBV5-1 with TRBJ1-6; 9 bases are shared with TRBD1. This CDR3 spans 15 amino acids. CDR1 is SGHRS and CDR2 is YFSETQ in the germline V gene. V shed 2 bases and J 10 bases; nucleotides not matched to a gene: 7. The CDR3 spells CASSLGQGIGSPLHF. DNA for the CDR3: TGCGCCAGCAGCTTAGGACAGGGGATAGGGTCACCCCTCCACTTT.

In DNA, the CDR3 is TGTGCCTGGAGTGTATCGGGGGTGTACGAGCAGTACTTC. Translated, it gives CAWSVSGVYEQYF. The chain carries TRBV30 and TRBJ2-7, with D perhaps matching TRBD2 (6 bases). The germline V gene has CDR1 GTSNPN and CDR2 SVGIG (reference sequence). The CDR3 has 13 amino acids. The ends were cut back, 0 bases at V and 4 bases at J, with 10 bases in the middle. The entire variable domain, with the rest obtained from reference TRBV30 and TRBJ2-7, is as follows: SQTIHQWPATLVQPVGSPLSLECTVEGTSNPNLYWYRQAAGRGLQLLFYSVGIGQISSEVPQNLSASRPQDRQFILSSKKLLLSDSGFYLCAWSVSGVYEQYFGPGTRLTVT.

V and J are TRBV21-1 and TRBJ1-3; the table names TRBD1, a call not compared with the DNA. TRBV21-1 is classified as a pseudogene. The CDR3 length is 17 residues. CDR3 residues: CASSNPQQGERGNTIYF. The CDR3 DNA follows: TGTGCCAGCAGCAACCCTCAACAGGGGGAGAGGGGAAACACCATATATTTT.

The genes are TRBV19 and TRBJ2-7; D possibly corresponds to TRBD1 (7 bases). Germline lookup yields CDR1 LNHDA and CDR2 SQIVND (reference sequence). There are 12 residues in the CDR3. V was cut by 9 bases and J by 3 bases, with 12 bases left in between. CDR3 region: CASQGGYYEQYF. The CDR3 nucleotides read TGTGCCAGCCAGGGGGGCTACTACGAGCAGTACTTC.

V is TRBV6-6 and J is TRBJ1-3; D unclear. The CDR3 spans 14 residues. V dropped 4 bases and J dropped 3 bases, with 10 bases sitting between them. Per germline, CDR1 MNHNY and CDR2 SVGAGI (reference sequence). The CDR3 bases are TGTGCCAGCAGTTCCCCCGAGAATGGAAACACCATATATTTT. Translation: CASSSPENGNTIYF.

This chain uses TRBV5-1 with TRBJ1-1, with TRBD1 matching 9 bases. Germline V gene lookup returns CDR1 SGHRS and CDR2 YFSETQ. V trimming: 5 bases; J trimming: 2 bases; junction bases outside the gene matches: 7. The CDR3 has 15 amino acids. The CDR3 nucleotides are TGCGCCAGCAGTACGCGACAGGGGGACAACACTGAAGCTTTCTTT. It is translated as CASSTRQGDNTEAFF.

The V gene is TRBV6-5, the J gene TRBJ2-7, with 8 bases aligning to TRBD1. The junction had 5 bases not matched to a gene; V was cut back by 4 bases and J by 0 bases. Germline-derived CDR1 and CDR2 are MNHEY and SVGAGI. CDR3 size: 15 residues. The CDR3 coding sequence is TGTGCCAGCAGTTTGACAGGGGTTTTCTCCTACGAGCAGTACTTC. This translates into CASSLTGVFSYEQYF.

The chain employs TRBV7-2 and TRBJ2-5, with 9 nucleotides matching TRBD2. CDR1 and CDR2 (germline): SGHTA, FQGNSA. This CDR3 has 17 amino acids. The J segment lost 5 bases and the V segment lost 1 base, leaving 11 bases of the junction unmatched. The CDR3 is CASSLEIRGRVWETQYF. CDR3 DNA: TGTGCCAGCAGCTTAGAAATACGCGGGAGGGTGTGGGAGACCCAGTACTTC. Variable domain in full (rest from reference TRBV7-2 and TRBJ2-5): GAGVSQSPSNKVTEKGKDVELRCDPISGHTALYWYRQSLGQGLEFLIYFQGNSAPDKSGLPSDRFSAERTGGSVSTLTIQRTQQEDSAVYLCASSLEIRGRVWETQYFGPGTRLLVL.

The chain links TRBV12-3 or TRBV12-4 to TRBJ2-3; 7 bases fit TRBD1. After removal of 6 bases from V and 7 bases from J, the junction contained 7 bases not matched to a gene. CDR3 size: 13 residues. The CDR3 nucleotides read TGTGCCAGCAGCATAGACAGGGCATATACGCAGTATTTT. Its translation: CASSIDRAYTQYF.

The genes are TRBV27 and TRBJ1-2, with 9 bases lining up with TRBD1. Trimming took 4 bases from V and 9 from J; bases not matched to a gene: 15. Germline V gene lookup returns CDR1 MNHEY and CDR2 SMNVEV (reference sequence). This CDR3 comprises 16 residues. CDR3 region: CASSSLQPGQGWRYTF. The DNA of the CDR3 is TGTGCCAGCAGTTCACTACAACCGGGACAGGGATGGCGCTACACCTTC.

The rearrangement joins TRBV5-6 to TRBJ1-2; D gene ambiguous. The CDR3 runs 11 residues. Germline V CDR1 and CDR2: SGHDT, YYEEEE. Trimming pared 7 bases from V and 6 bases from J, leaving 10 bases between. This CDR3 is CASAVNNGYTF. CDR3 DNA: TGTGCCAGCGCCGTGAACAATGGCTACACCTTC.